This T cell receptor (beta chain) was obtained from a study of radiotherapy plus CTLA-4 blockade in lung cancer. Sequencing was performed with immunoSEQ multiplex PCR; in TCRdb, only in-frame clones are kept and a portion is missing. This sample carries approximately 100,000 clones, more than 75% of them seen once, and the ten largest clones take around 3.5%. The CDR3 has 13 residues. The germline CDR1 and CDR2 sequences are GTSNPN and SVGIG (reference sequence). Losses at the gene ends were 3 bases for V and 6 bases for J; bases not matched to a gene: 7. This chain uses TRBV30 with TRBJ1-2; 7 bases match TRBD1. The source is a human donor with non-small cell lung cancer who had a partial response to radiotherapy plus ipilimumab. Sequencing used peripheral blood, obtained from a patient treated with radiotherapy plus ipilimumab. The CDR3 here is CAWSRGMSDGYTF. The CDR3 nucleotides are TGTGCCTGGAGCAGGGGGATGTCGGATGGCTACACCTTC.